Reported below is one T cell receptor beta chain. What it binds is not known. V gave up 4 bases and J gave up 4 bases; unmatched junction bases: 6. The CDR3 consists of 14 residues. Employing constant-segment primers, 5'RACE generated TCR alpha and TCR beta cDNA libraries bearing sample barcodes and UMIs. TCRdb reprocessed the 5' RACE reads with MiXCR, giving one entry per CDR3 protein. The sample gives about 350,000 distinct CDR3 sequences, approximately 29% of which show up once; roughly 13% is in the top ten. This sample was included in a study of T-cell memory formation after mild COVID-19. At the level of the study: Each donor largely had its own TCR clusters. Points from the study as a whole: From day 15 to 85, contracting clones were balanced between CD4 and CD8, whereas later expanders leaned toward CD4+. Still unconfirmed is whether the second-wave clones peaking on day 37 recognized SARS-CoV-2.

Sequencing used PBMCs or a T cell subset sorted from them (not recorded which). This clonotype was sampled from an adult woman who had mild COVID-19 (a few samples of this study predate the infection). Cell type and time point are not known. The J gene is TRBJ2-5, the V gene TRBV12-3 or TRBV12-4; 7 bases line up with TRBD1. As DNA, the CDR3 is TGTGCCAGCAGTTCAACAGGGGCGGGAGAGACCCAGTACTTC. Protein sequence: CASSSTGAGETQYF.